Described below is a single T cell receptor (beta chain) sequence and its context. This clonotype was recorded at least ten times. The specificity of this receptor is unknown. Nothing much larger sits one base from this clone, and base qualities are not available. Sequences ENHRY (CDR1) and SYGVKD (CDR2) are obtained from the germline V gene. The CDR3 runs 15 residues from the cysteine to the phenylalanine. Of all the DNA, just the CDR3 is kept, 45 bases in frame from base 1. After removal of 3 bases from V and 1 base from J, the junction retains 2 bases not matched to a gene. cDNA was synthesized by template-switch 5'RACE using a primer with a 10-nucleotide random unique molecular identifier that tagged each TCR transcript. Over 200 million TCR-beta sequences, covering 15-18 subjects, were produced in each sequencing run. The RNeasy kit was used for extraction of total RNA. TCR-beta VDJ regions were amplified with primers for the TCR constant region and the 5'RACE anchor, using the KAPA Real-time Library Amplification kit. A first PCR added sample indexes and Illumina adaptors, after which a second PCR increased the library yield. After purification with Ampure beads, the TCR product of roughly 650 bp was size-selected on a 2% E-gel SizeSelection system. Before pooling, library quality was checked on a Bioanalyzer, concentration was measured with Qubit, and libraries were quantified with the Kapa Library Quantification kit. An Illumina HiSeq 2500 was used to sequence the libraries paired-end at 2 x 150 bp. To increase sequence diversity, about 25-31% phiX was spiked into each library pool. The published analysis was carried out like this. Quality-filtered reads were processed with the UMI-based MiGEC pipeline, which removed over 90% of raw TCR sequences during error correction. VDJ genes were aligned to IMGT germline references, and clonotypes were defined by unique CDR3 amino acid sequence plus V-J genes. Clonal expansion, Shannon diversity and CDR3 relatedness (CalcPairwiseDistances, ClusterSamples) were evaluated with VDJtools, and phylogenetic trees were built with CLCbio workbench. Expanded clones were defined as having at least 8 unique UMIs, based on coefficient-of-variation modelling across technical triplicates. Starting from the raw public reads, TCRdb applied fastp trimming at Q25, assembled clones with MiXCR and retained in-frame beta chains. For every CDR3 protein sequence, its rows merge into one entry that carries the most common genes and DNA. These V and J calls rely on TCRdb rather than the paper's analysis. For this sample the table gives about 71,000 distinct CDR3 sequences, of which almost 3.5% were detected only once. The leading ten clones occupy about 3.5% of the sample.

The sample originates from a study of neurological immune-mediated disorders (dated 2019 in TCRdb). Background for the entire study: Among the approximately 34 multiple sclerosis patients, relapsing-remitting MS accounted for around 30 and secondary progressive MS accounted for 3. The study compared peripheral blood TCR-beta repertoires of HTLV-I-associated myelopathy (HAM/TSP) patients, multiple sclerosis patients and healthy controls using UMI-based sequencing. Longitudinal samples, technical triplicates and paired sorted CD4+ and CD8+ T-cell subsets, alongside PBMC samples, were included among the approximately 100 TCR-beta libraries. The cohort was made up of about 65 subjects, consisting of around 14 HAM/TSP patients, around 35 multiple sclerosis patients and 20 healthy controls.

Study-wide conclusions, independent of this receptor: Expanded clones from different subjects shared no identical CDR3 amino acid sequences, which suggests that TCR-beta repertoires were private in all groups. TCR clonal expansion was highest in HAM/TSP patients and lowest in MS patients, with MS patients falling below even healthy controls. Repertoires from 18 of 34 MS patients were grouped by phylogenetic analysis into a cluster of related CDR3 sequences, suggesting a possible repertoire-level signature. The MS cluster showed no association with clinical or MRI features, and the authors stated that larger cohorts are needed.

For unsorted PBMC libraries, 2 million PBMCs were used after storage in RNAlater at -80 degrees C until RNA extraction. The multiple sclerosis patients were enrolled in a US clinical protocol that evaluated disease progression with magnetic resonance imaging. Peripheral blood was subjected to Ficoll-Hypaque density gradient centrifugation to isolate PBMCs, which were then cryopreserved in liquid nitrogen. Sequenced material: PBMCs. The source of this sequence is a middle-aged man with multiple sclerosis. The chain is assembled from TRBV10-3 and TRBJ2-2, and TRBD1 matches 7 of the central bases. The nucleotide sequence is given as TGTGCCATCAGTGACTACAGGGGGAACACCGGGGAGCTGTTTTTT. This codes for CAISDYRGNTGELFF.